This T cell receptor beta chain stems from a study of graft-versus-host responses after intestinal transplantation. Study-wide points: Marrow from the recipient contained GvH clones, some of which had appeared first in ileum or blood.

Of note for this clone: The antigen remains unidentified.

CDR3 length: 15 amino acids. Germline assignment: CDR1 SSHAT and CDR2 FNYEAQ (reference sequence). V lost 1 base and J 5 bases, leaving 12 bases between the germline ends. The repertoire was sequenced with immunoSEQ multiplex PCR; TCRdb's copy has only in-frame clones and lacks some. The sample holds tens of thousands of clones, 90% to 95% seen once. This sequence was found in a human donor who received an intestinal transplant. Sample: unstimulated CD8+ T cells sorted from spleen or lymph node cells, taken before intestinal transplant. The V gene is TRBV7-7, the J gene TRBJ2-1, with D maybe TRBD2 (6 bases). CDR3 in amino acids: CASSLGGGAHNEQFF. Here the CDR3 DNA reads TGTGCCAGCAGCTTAGGAGGCGGGGCCCACAATGAGCAGTTCTTC.